This T cell receptor beta chain was sequenced for a study of cytomegalovirus exposure and HLA in healthy donors. The CDR3 length is 13 residues. The V and J ends lost 5 bases and 9 bases respectively, with 14 bases between them. CDR1 and CDR2 from the germline V gene are SGHTA and FQGTGA. As to this clone: Its antigen remains unknown.

Findings and caveats of the study: Rarity held for most TCR sequences, but there were some public TCRs that occurred in many donors. Subsequent analysis found a tendency for first-cohort TCR clusters to co-occur within the 120 or so validation repertoires. Reports described diagnosis of cytomegalovirus status by the classifier as highly specific and sensitive.

Only in-frame clones appear in the TCRdb table, and some are missing; sequencing was by immunoSEQ multiplex PCR. The sample carries 220,000 or so clones, around nine tenths recorded once. The sequence was collected from a woman between 18 and 29 years old in good health and CMV-seropositive. J is TRBJ2-1 and V is TRBV7-3; the D gene is possibly TRBD2 (5 bases). The sequenced sample was PBMCs. CDR3 nucleotides: TGTGCCAGCAGCCAGACTAAACTTGCTGAGCAGTTCTTC. Translating it yields CASSQTKLAEQFF.